This T cell receptor (beta chain) originates from a study of synovial regulatory T cells in juvenile arthritis (dated by TCRdb to between 2015 and 2016). Broadly, across the study: Of the sequenced patients, three were therapy-naive, one was treated with methotrexate plus infliximab, several were treated with methotrexate, and one lacked treatment information. The study compared the TCRbeta CDR3 repertoires of blood iaTreg cells, other blood Treg cells and synovial fluid Treg cells taken from matched patient samples. Effector T cell subsets were also sequenced in the study cohort for comparisons, but only blood and synovial fluid Treg cells are covered by the Treg dataset alone. The TCR repertoire comparisons covered Treg and Teff subsets from fewer than 12 JIA patients with active disease.

General findings and caveats noted by the study authors: More CDR3 sequences were shared by synovial Treg cells with iaTreg cells than with other blood Treg cells, and a closer relation was confirmed by Chao-Jaccard similarity. Lower TCR diversity was observed in blood iaTreg cells than in other blood Treg cells, consistent with antigen-driven expansion. iaTreg TCR repertoires were found to be largely private across patients and to partially overlap with synovial Teff and blood CPL repertoires.

The library came from the immunoSEQ multiplex PCR assay. Adaptive Biotechnologies carried out the TCRbeta CDR3 sequencing. The authors processed their data as follows. To assess repertoire similarity, the researchers used the Chao-modified Jaccard index along with median clonotype overlap taken from 200 random subsamples at equal sample size. The similarity analyses were based on either productive nucleotide sequences or amino acid sequences translated in silico. Hierarchical clustering with single linkage and t-SNE based on Chao-modified Jaccard distances were applied for the comparison of repertoires. Repertoire diversity was quantified with the Renyi index, after sample size normalisation, across a range of alpha values. The table comes from immuneACCESS by way of TCRdb, which keeps in-frame sequences with V and J called. Part of the clones is missing from these tables; in studies checked, under half for an unresolved V gene and the rest for unknown reasons. D and trimming were read from the DNA, whereas the V and J calls and clone size are those reported in that table. The sample's clone listing holds some 9,200 clones. The leading ten clones occupy approximately 0.69% of the sample.

TCR repertoires were obtained from about 11 juvenile idiopathic arthritis patients with active disease who had not reached inactive disease, of whom 3 were polyarticular and 8 were oligoarticular. The TCR-sequenced patients had a median age of roughly 10 years (range roughly 2.3-22.9) and median disease duration of approximately seven years (range 0.2-19.1). Samples for TCR repertoire analysis came from two centres in Italy. Peripheral blood mononuclear cells were separated on a Histopaque-1077 density gradient and then cryopreserved in about 90% FCS with roughly 10% DMSO. Remarks on this clone: Its antigen is currently not known.

Sequences were obtained from Treg cells from blood. The sample's cell subset or site label is to be understood as: remaining (HLA-DR-negative) circulating blood Treg cells. The sequence came from a donor younger than 30 with juvenile idiopathic arthritis.

The CDR3 has the sequence CAGRAGRDTEAFF. The chain links TRBV6-6 with TRBJ1-1. Its CDR3 holds 13 amino acids, cysteine through phenylalanine. DNA for this receptor is not on file. The germline V gene (reference sequence) specifies MNHNY as CDR1 and SVGAGI as CDR2.